This TCR beta chain appears in the sequencing data of a study of lymphopenia after photon versus proton radiotherapy. Study results and caveats: Larger post-nadir TCR diversity loss correlated inversely with survival in deceased patients. Photon-treated patients lost naive T cells and TCR diversity; proton-treated stayed stable. Post-nadir diversity loss with photons came from oligoclonal expansion, particularly CD8+ Temra cells.

Generated by immunoSEQ multiplex PCR, the TCRdb table keeps only in-frame clones and is missing some. The sample yields 83,000 or so clones, around 82% seen once. This CDR3 spans 16 amino acids. Germline CDR1 and CDR2: MDHEN and SYDVKM. The V end lost 3 bases, the J end lost 1 base, and 15 bases lay between the germline ends. This clone occurred once. What it binds is unknown. V gene TRBV28 combines with J gene TRBJ1-1; no clear D gene. The sequencing used peripheral blood, collected from a patient treated with proton-based radiotherapy. The source of this sequence is a man aged 60 to 69 with pancreatic cancer. The CDR3 spells CASSFGRASGNTEAFF. The CDR3 nucleotides are TGTGCCAGCAGTTTCGGTCGGGCCAGCGGGAACACTGAAGCTTTCTTT.